A single sample is the source of the 4 T cell receptor beta chains below, sequenced in a study of identical twins. TCRdb reprocessed the 5' RACE reads with MiXCR, giving one entry per CDR3 protein. This table holds 450,000 to 500,000 distinct CDR3 sequences, around 15% found once. These data are also associated with another study on yellow fever vaccine responses in identical twins.

Sample: CD4+ T cells sorted from blood. All receptors derive from a woman between 18 and 29 years old in good health.

In its sample, this clonotype was seen a few times. J is TRBJ2-7 and V is TRBV29-1; 7 positions match TRBD1. Germline values: CDR1 SQVTM, CDR2 ANQGSEA. V lost 4 bases to trimming and J lost 6 bases; unmatched junction nucleotides: 12. This CDR3 spans 14 amino acids. CDR3 sequence reads: CSVAGDSASGEQYF. The DNA for the CDR3 is TGCAGCGTTGCAGGGGACAGCGCTTCTGGCGAGCAGTACTTC.

The chain couples TRBV11-2 to TRBJ2-7; D tentatively fits TRBD1 or TRBD2 (5 bases each). The CDR3 runs 15 residues. Trimming took off 0 bases at V and 6 bases at J, with 15 bases between the two ends. The V gene's germline CDR1 is SGHAT and CDR2 FQNNGV. The CDR3 sequence: CASSLDGLRQSEQYF. CDR3 coding DNA: TGTGCCAGCAGCTTAGACGGACTCCGACAGTCCGAGCAGTACTTC.

This clonotype was observed a few times. The J gene is TRBJ2-1, the V gene TRBV20-1, with D tentatively TRBD2 (6 bases). This CDR3 is built from 15 residues. V was shortened by 1 base and J by 7 bases, with 17 bases between the two germline ends. Germline assignment: CDR1 DFQATT and CDR2 SNEGSKA (reference sequence). The chain's CDR3 is CSARGPGYRENEQFF. In DNA form, the CDR3 reads TGCAGTGCTAGAGGGCCCGGGTACCGGGAGAATGAGCAGTTCTTC.

The chain joins TRBV27 to TRBJ1-5, with D tentatively TRBD1 (5 bases). The CDR3 length is 14 residues. The V end was cut by 11 bases, the J end by 10 bases, with 24 bases between. CDR1 MNHEY and CDR2 SMNVEV come from the germline V gene (reference sequence). CDR3 DNA: TGTGCCTATTCCAAAACGGAGGGGACTGGACCCCAGCATTTT. It is translated as CAYSKTEGTGPQHF.